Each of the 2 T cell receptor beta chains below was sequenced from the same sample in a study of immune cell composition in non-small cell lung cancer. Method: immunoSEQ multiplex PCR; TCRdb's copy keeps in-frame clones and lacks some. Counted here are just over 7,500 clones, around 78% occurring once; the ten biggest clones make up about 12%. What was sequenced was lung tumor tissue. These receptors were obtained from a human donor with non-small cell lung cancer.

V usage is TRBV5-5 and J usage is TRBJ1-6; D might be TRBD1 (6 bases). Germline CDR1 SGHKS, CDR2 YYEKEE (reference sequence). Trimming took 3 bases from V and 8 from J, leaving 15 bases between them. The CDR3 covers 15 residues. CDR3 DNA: TGTGCCAGCAGCTCGACACAGGGTAGATATTCACCCCTCCACTTT. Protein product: CASSSTQGRYSPLHF.

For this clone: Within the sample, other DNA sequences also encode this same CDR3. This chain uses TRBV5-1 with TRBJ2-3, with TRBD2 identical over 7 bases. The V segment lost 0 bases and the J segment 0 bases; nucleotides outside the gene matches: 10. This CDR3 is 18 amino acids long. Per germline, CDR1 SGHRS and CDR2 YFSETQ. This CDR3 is CASSLAKVASGSTDTQYF. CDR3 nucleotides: TGCGCCAGCAGCTTGGCCAAGGTGGCTAGCGGCAGCACAGATACGCAGTATTTT.